The 25 T cell receptor beta chains listed next were all sequenced from one sample in a study of CD8 T cells in ankylosing spondylitis. Each CDR3 protein is one row after TCRdb ran MiXCR on the 5' RACE reads. The sample consists of 700,000 to 850,000 distinct CDR3 sequences, approximately 12% of them appearing once. Study outcomes and limitations: A motif in TCR beta, a set of roughly eight highly homologous variants, appeared characteristic of ankylosing spondylitis blood.

These receptors lack a known antigen. Sample: blood, either unsorted or a sorted T cell fraction (not recorded which). These receptors were collected from a male donor with ankylosing spondylitis.

This clonotype was seen ten or more times. V usage is TRBV5-5 and J usage is TRBJ1-5; the match to TRBD1 covers 10 bases. The CDR3 totals 17 residues. Germline V gives CDR1 SGHKS, CDR2 YYEKEE (reference sequence). Trimming at V came to 2 bases and at J to 6 bases, leaving 11 bases not matched to a gene. The CDR3 sequence: CASSFQGTGENSQPQHF. The CDR3 coding sequence is TGTGCCAGCAGCTTTCAAGGGACAGGGGAAAACAGTCAGCCCCAGCATTTT.

In this sample, this clonotype turned up many times. The genes are TRBV14 and TRBJ2-4, with D perhaps matching TRBD1 (5 bases). This CDR3 comprises 19 residues. Germline V gene sequence: CDR1 SGHDN, CDR2 FVKESK. The V end lost 1 base, the J end lost 5 bases, and 24 bases lay between the germline ends. CDR3 sequence (DNA): TGTGCCAGCAGCCAAGGAGTGCTGCGGACCTTCCCCAGGGAAAACATTCAGTACTTC. This sequence encodes CASSQGVLRTFPRENIQYF.

This chain connects TRBV20-1 to TRBJ2-2, with unresolved D. Trimming took 3 bases from V and 6 from J, leaving 11 bases between them. The germline V gene encodes CDR1 DFQATT and CDR2 SNEGSKA (reference sequence). This CDR3 comprises 13 residues. The CDR3 reads CSASLRAPGELFF. As DNA, the CDR3 is TGCAGTGCTAGCCTCCGAGCTCCCGGGGAGCTGTTTTTT.

The genes are TRBV7-8 and TRBJ1-6; D unclear. V lost 1 base, J lost 10 bases, and 11 bases lay in between. The CDR3 has 14 residues. From germline, CDR1 is SGHVS and CDR2 FQNEAQ. CDR3 coding DNA: TGTGCCAGCAGCTTAGACGGGGAACGGTCACCCCTCCACTTT. Translating gives CASSLDGERSPLHF.

As DNA, the CDR3 is TGCGCCAGCAGCCTTAATGGACAGGGAGGGTCCGGGGAGCTGTTTTTT. Translated, it gives CASSLNGQGGSGELFF. This chain connects TRBV5-1 to TRBJ2-2; TRBD1 might be the D (8 bases). Trimming pared 4 bases from V and 6 bases from J, leaving 19 bases between. The CDR3 contains 16 residues. Germline values: CDR1 SGHRS, CDR2 YFSETQ.

The CDR3 nucleotides read TGCGCCAGCAGCCAAGTCAGGGTGCTAAAGCACACCGGGGAGCTGTTTTTT. Translating it yields CASSQVRVLKHTGELFF. The V and J genes are TRBV4-3 and TRBJ2-2; D possibly corresponds to TRBD1 (5 bases). Trimming removed 1 base at V and 3 bases at J, with 15 bases between. The V gene's germline CDR1 is LGHNA and CDR2 YSLEER. The CDR3 sequence is 17 residues long.

This clonotype has just a few counts. The chain uses TRBV7-2 and TRBJ2-7; 15 bases agree with TRBD2. The V gene end was trimmed by 4 bases and the J gene end by 4 bases; junction bases not matched to a gene: 5. Germline V gives CDR1 SGHTA, CDR2 FQGNSA. The CDR3 covers 16 residues. CDR3 sequence reads: CASSSGLAGGWYEQYF. The CDR3 region has the DNA TGTGCCAGCAGCTCTGGACTAGCGGGGGGGTGGTACGAGCAGTACTTC.

This clonotype has just a few counts. The genes are TRBV7-9 and TRBJ2-7; 10 positions match TRBD1. The germline V gene has CDR1 SEHNR and CDR2 FQNEAQ (reference sequence). The J segment lost 3 bases and the V segment lost 4 bases, leaving 9 bases of the junction unmatched. The CDR3 contains 16 residues. As DNA, the CDR3 is TGTGCCAGCAGCTCAGGGATGGGACAGGGGTACTACGAGCAGTACTTC. Encoded protein: CASSSGMGQGYYEQYF.

The chain joins TRBV9 to TRBJ2-5; 8 nucleotides agree with TRBD1. Trimming took 5 bases from V and 6 from J; bases not matched to a gene: 6. This CDR3 is built from 13 residues. Germline CDR1 SGDLS, CDR2 YYNGEE. The CDR3 sequence: CASSMGTGQTQYF. The CDR3 DNA reads TGTGCCAGCAGTATGGGGACAGGACAGACCCAGTACTTC.

This clonotype was observed a handful of times. The rearrangement joins TRBV5-1 to TRBJ1-3, with D tentatively TRBD1 (6 bases). The CDR3 has 15 residues. Trimming took 4 bases from V and 4 from J, leaving 15 bases between them. Germline V gives CDR1 SGHRS, CDR2 YFSETQ. CDR3 sequence reads: CASSGQGQRGNTIYF. DNA of the CDR3: TGCGCCAGCAGCGGTCAAGGACAGAGAGGAAACACCATATATTTT.

The chain combines TRBV29-1 with TRBJ2-1; 9 bases are shared with TRBD1. CDR1 SQVTM and CDR2 ANQGSEA come from the germline V gene. J was trimmed by 6 bases and V by 8 bases; bases with no gene match: 8. This CDR3 has 13 residues. The CDR3 DNA is TGCAGCTTCCGGGACAGGGAACCCAATGAGCAGTTCTTC. Translating gives CSFRDREPNEQFF.

This chain uses TRBV12-3 or TRBV12-4 with TRBJ2-1; TRBD2 matches 13 bases. Losses at the gene ends were 8 bases for V and 1 base for J; bases not matched to a gene: 8. CDR3 size: 17 residues. The CDR3 is CASGEWTSGRSYNEQFF. CDR3 in DNA: TGTGCCAGCGGTGAATGGACTAGCGGGAGATCCTACAATGAGCAGTTCTTC.

This clonotype was observed at least ten times. The chain carries TRBV5-1 and TRBJ2-1, with 10 nucleotides matching TRBD2. The CDR3 runs to 15 residues. Looked up from germline, CDR1 is SGHRS and CDR2 is YFSETQ. After removal of 0 bases from V and 8 bases from J, the junction contained 5 bases not matched to a gene. CDR3 sequence (DNA): TGCGCCAGCAGCTTGGCTAGCGGGAGTCTCGATGAGCAGTTCTTC. Translating gives CASSLASGSLDEQFF.

This clonotype was seen at least ten times. The CDR3 reads CASSLVSGAGANVLTF. CDR3 nucleotides: TGTGCCAGCAGCTTAGTATCGGGGGCTGGGGCCAACGTCCTGACTTTC. This chain joins TRBV7-2 and TRBJ2-6, with TRBD2 as a possible D gene (6 bases). The CDR3 contains 16 residues. Trimming took off 1 base at V and 2 bases at J, with 9 bases between the two ends. Germline CDR1 and CDR2: SGHTA and FQGNSA. Drawing the rest from reference TRBV7-2 and TRBJ2-6, the complete variable domain is GAGVSQSPSNKVTEKGKDVELRCDPISGHTALYWYRQSLGQGLEFLIYFQGNSAPDKSGLPSDRFSAERTGGSVSTLTIQRTQQEDSAVYLCASSLVSGAGANVLTFGAGSRLTVL.

This clonotype was seen many times. This chain uses TRBV12-3 or TRBV12-4 with TRBJ1-5; weak D call: TRBD1 (6 bases). The CDR3 has 13 amino acids. V was trimmed by 5 bases and J by 7 bases, leaving 12 bases between them. The CDR3 DNA is TGTGCCAGCAGTCCAGGGGAAGGGCAGCCCCAGCATTTT. Its translation: CASSPGEGQPQHF.

The chain joins TRBV6-1 to TRBJ2-2, with 7 bases identical to TRBD1. The CDR3 loop spans 16 amino acids. Trimming at V came to 4 bases and at J to 3 bases, leaving 8 bases not matched to a gene. Germline V gene data show CDR1 as MNHNS and CDR2 as SASEGT. The CDR3 DNA is TGTGCCAGCAGTGTCGAGACAGGGATGGACACCGGGGAGCTGTTTTTT. As protein: CASSVETGMDTGELFF.

The chain employs TRBV3-1 and TRBJ2-7; D unclear. The germline CDR1 and CDR2 sequences are LGHDT and YNNKEL (reference sequence). V lost 2 bases and J 4 bases, leaving 6 bases between the germline ends. The CDR3 loop spans 12 amino acids. CDR3 DNA sequence: TGTGCCAGCAGCCAATTCACTTACGAGCAGTACTTC. This encodes CASSQFTYEQYF.

This clonotype has only a few counts. V usage is TRBV10-3 and J usage is TRBJ1-6; no reliable D call. Germline V gene sequence: CDR1 ENHRY, CDR2 SYGVKD. This CDR3 contains 13 residues. Trimming took off 8 bases at V and 4 bases at J, with 9 bases between the two ends. The CDR3 loop is CAIAGEYNSPLHF. For the CDR3, the DNA is TGTGCCATCGCCGGAGAATATAATTCACCCCTCCACTTT.

The gene calls are TRBV28 and TRBJ1-2; D is ambiguous. Trimming removed 5 bases at V and 3 bases at J, with 16 bases between. CDR1 is MDHEN, CDR2 SYDVKM, per germline. CDR3 length equals 15 residues. The CDR3 region is CASSPYPIRDYGYTF. CDR3 DNA: TGTGCCAGCAGTCCCTACCCCATAAGGGACTATGGCTACACCTTC.

This clonotype was seen only a few times. The chain couples TRBV27 to TRBJ2-7; 8 bases are a match to TRBD1. V was pared by 4 bases and J by 6 bases, with 8 bases of the junction left unmatched. The CDR3 sequence is 14 residues long. The V gene's germline CDR1 is MNHEY and CDR2 SMNVEV (reference sequence). In DNA, the CDR3 is TGTGCCAGCAGTTATAACGACAGGGGAGGCGAGCAGTACTTC. It codes for CASSYNDRGGEQYF.

The CDR3 loop is CSARVGRRTDTQYF. For the CDR3, the DNA is TGCAGTGCTAGAGTCGGACGCCGCACAGATACGCAGTATTTT. The chain joins TRBV20-1 to TRBJ2-3; D is unclear. Between the trimmed V and J ends, which lost 1 base and 1 base, there was a span of 9 bases. CDR1 is DFQATT, CDR2 SNEGSKA, per germline (reference sequence). The CDR3 loop spans 14 amino acids.

This clonotype has a handful of counts. The rearrangement links TRBV7-8 to TRBJ2-6; the D gene is possibly TRBD1 (8 bases). Germline V gene lookup returns CDR1 SGHVS and CDR2 FQNEAQ. V was clipped by 2 bases and J by 1 base, with 15 bases between them. The CDR3 totals 18 residues. This CDR3 reads CASSLTPQGGSGANVLTF. In nucleotides, the CDR3 is TGTGCCAGCAGCTTAACCCCACAGGGGGGGTCTGGGGCCAACGTCCTGACTTTC. The full variable domain, with the rest looked up from reference TRBV7-8 and TRBJ2-6, is GAGVSQSPRYKVAKRGQDVALRCDPISGHVSLFWYQQALGQGPEFLTYFQNEAQLDKSGLPSDRFFAERPEGSVSTLKIQRTQQEDSAVYLCASSLTPQGGSGANVLTFGAGSRLTVL.

At least ten counts were recorded for this clonotype. This sequence joins TRBV20-1 and TRBJ1-6; no clear D. Trimming cost V 0 bases and J 7 bases, with 7 bases left between them. This CDR3 is built from 13 residues. Germline CDR1 DFQATT, CDR2 SNEGSKA (reference sequence). The CDR3 DNA follows: TGCAGTGCTAGAGATCATGGGAATTCACCCCTCCACTTT. Translating gives CSARDHGNSPLHF.

This clonotype was seen a handful of times. J is TRBJ2-2 and V is TRBV7-3, with 9 bases fitting TRBD1. Unmatched junction bases numbered 6, after V lost 2 bases and J lost 2 bases. The CDR3 sequence is 17 residues long. Looked up from germline, CDR1 is SGHTA and CDR2 is FQGTGA. CDR3 bases: TGTGCCAGCAGCTTACGGTGGGACAGGGAAAACACCGGGGAGCTGTTTTTT. Protein product: CASSLRWDRENTGELFF.

The CDR3 spells CSVSDGSTDTQYF. DNA of the CDR3: TGCAGTGTCTCGGATGGGAGCACAGATACGCAGTATTTT. This chain uses TRBV20-1 with TRBJ2-3; no definite D call. V lost 7 bases, J lost 0 bases, and 11 bases lay in between. The CDR3 runs to 13 residues. CDR1 and CDR2 from the germline V gene are DFQATT and SNEGSKA (reference sequence).